These 22 T cell receptor beta chains share one sample of origin, sequenced in a study of technical replicates of blood from a handful of donors. Measured with immunoSEQ multiplex PCR; TCRdb has only the in-frame clones, and not every one. The sample holds about 12,000 clones, about 95% seen once. The sample consisted of PBMCs. These receptors were collected from a human donor in good health.

V gene TRBV20-1 combines with J gene TRBJ2-5; no firm D call. V lost 5 bases to trimming and J lost 4 bases, with 5 bases between them. Germline V gene data show CDR1 as DFQATT and CDR2 as SNEGSKA (reference sequence). This CDR3 spans 10 amino acids. The CDR3, as DNA: TGCAGTGCTTCGGGAGAGACCCAGTACTTC. Translated, it gives CSASGETQYF.

The chain uses TRBV18 and TRBJ2-2; TRBD2 matches 8 bases. Germline values: CDR1 KGHSH, CDR2 LQKENI. Trimming took 1 base from V and 1 from J; bases not matched to a gene: 8. This CDR3 has 18 amino acids. The CDR3 sequence is CASSPREASGLNTGELFF. CDR3 DNA sequence: TGTGCCAGCTCACCACGAGAGGCTAGCGGGCTGAACACCGGGGAGCTGTTTTTT.

The gene calls are TRBV5-4 and TRBJ1-1; TRBD1 matches at 7 bases. The CDR3 is 14 amino acids. The ends lost 4 bases at V and 1 base at J; junction bases unmatched: 4. Looked up from germline, CDR1 is SGHNT and CDR2 is YYREEE (reference sequence). CDR3 region: CASSPGQPNTEAFF. CDR3 coding DNA: TGTGCCAGCAGCCCGGGACAGCCGAACACTGAAGCTTTCTTT.

CDR3 coding DNA: TGTGCCAGCAGTGGGACTAGCGGGGACAATGAGCAGTTCTTC. Translation: CASSGTSGDNEQFF. The V gene is TRBV13, the J gene TRBJ2-1; 13 bases line up with TRBD2. Trimming at V came to 6 bases and at J to 5 bases, leaving 1 base not matched to a gene. CDR1 PRHDT and CDR2 FYEKMQ come from the germline V gene (reference sequence). The CDR3 is 14 amino acids.

V usage is TRBV6-1 and J usage is TRBJ1-4, with D maybe TRBD1 (6 bases). Trimming removed 10 bases from V and 2 bases from J, with 14 bases in between. This CDR3 has 14 residues. Germline lookup yields CDR1 MNHNS and CDR2 SASEGT. The CDR3 nucleotides read TGTGCCATCGAACACAGGGCCACTAATGAAAAACTGTTTTTT. Protein sequence: CAIEHRATNEKLFF.

This chain uses TRBV5-1 with TRBJ2-7; no firm D call. This CDR3 is built from 15 residues. With 3 bases removed from V and 2 bases from J, the gap between germline ends came to 15 bases. Germline V gene sequence: CDR1 SGHRS, CDR2 YFSETQ. CDR3 nucleotide sequence: TGCGCCAGCAGCTGGGCAGACATTCGAACCTACGAGCAGTACTTC. Protein sequence: CASSWADIRTYEQYF. Filled out from reference TRBV5-1 and TRBJ2-7, the complete variable domain reads KAGVTQTPRYLIKTRGQQVTLSCSPISGHRSVSWYQQTPGQGLQFLFEYFSETQRNKGNFPGRFSGRQFSNSRSEMNVSTLELGDSALYLCASSWADIRTYEQYFGPGTRLTVT.

The V and J genes are TRBV6-1 and TRBJ1-2, with 10 bases identical to TRBD1. CDR3 length: 16 amino acids. Per the germline V gene, CDR1 is MNHNS and CDR2 is SASEGT. The trim removed 4 bases at V and 4 bases at J, leaving 9 bases unmatched. The CDR3 spells CASSVIRTGGSYGYTF. CDR3 DNA sequence: TGTGCCAGCAGTGTCATACGGACAGGGGGATCCTATGGCTACACCTTC.

CDR3 protein: CASSHPQGGYTF. The CDR3 region has the DNA TGTGCCAGCAGCCACCCTCAGGGTGGCTACACCTTC. This chain connects TRBV11-1 to TRBJ1-2; possibly TRBD1 for D (5 bases). The CDR3 totals 12 residues. Germline CDR1 SGHAT, CDR2 FQDESV (reference sequence). Trimming shortened V by 5 bases and J by 7 bases, and 11 bases separated the two germline ends.

The chain joins TRBV6-5 to TRBJ2-1, with 11 bases matching TRBD2. V lost 9 bases and J lost 7; bases outside the gene matches: 5. Germline-derived CDR1 and CDR2 are MNHEY and SVGAGI. The CDR3 has 13 residues. CDR3 protein: CASSTSGINEQFF. The DNA for the CDR3 is TGTGCCAGTTCGACTAGCGGGATTAATGAGCAGTTCTTC.

The chain combines TRBV11-2 with TRBJ1-5, with 8 bases that match TRBD1. This CDR3 spans 15 amino acids. The ends lost 5 bases at V and 2 bases at J; junction bases unmatched: 5. Looked up from germline, CDR1 is SGHAT and CDR2 is FQNNGV. This CDR3 reads CASSQQGDRNQPQHF. CDR3 nucleotides: TGTGCCAGCAGCCAACAGGGGGATCGCAATCAGCCCCAGCATTTT.

The chain has TRBV10-3 and TRBJ2-1; tentatively, D is TRBD1 (7 bases). Germline CDR1 is ENHRY and CDR2 is SYGVKD. The CDR3 is made up of 14 amino acids. Deletions cut 4 bases from V and 8 bases from J, with 15 bases between. The CDR3 DNA sequence: TGTGCCATCAGTGTGGAGGGGGCCTTGGATGAGCAGTTCTTC. Protein product: CAISVEGALDEQFF.

The chain is built from TRBV4-2 and TRBJ2-3; 14 bases line up with TRBD2. CDR3 length: 16 residues. The germline CDR1 and CDR2 sequences are LGHNA and YNFKEQ. Unmatched junction bases numbered 1, after V lost 1 base and J lost 4 bases. DNA of the CDR3: TGTGCCAGCAGCCAAGGACTAGCGGGAGGGCCAGATACGCAGTATTTT. It specifies CASSQGLAGGPDTQYF.

The rearrangement joins TRBV2 to TRBJ1-5; a weak D match, TRBD1 (5 bases). Germline V lookup: CDR1 SNHLY, CDR2 FYNNEI. The CDR3 contains 15 residues. With 1 base removed from V and 5 bases from J, the gap between germline ends came to 12 bases. The CDR3 region has the DNA TGTGCCAGCAGTGAAGAGTGGGGGGGAGATCAGCCCCAGCATTTT. This codes for CASSEEWGGDQPQHF.

This sequence joins TRBV30 and TRBJ1-5; 11 bases agree with TRBD1. Germline trimming cut 2 bases from V and 6 bases from J; bases unmatched to any gene: 3. Germline loops: CDR1 GTSNPN, CDR2 SVGIG (reference sequence). This CDR3 is 14 amino acids long. The CDR3 region has the DNA TGTGCCTGGAGTAGGACAGGGGGCGGTCAGCCCCAGCATTTT. This gives the protein CAWSRTGGGQPQHF.

This chain uses TRBV7-6 with TRBJ2-3; TRBD2 aligns across 7 bases. V lost 1 base and J lost 2; bases outside the gene matches: 12. The V gene's germline CDR1 is SGHVS and CDR2 FNYEAQ. The CDR3 covers 18 residues. CDR3 amino acids: CASSLEGRGSGFTDTQYF. CDR3 DNA: TGTGCCAGCAGCTTAGAGGGTCGCGGGAGCGGATTCACAGATACGCAGTATTTT.

This sequence joins TRBV9 and TRBJ2-3; the match to TRBD2 covers 8 bases. The CDR3 covers 20 residues. Germline CDR1 SGDLS, CDR2 YYNGEE. Trimming cost V 4 bases and J 5 bases; bases outside gene matches: 24. CDR3 amino acids: CASSPGPELAVLRGLDTQYF. The DNA of the CDR3 is TGTGCCAGCAGCCCCGGCCCGGAACTAGCGGTTTTAAGGGGTCTAGATACGCAGTATTTT.

This chain uses TRBV10-1 with TRBJ2-7; a weak D match, TRBD2 (5 bases). Trimming removed 10 bases at V and 0 bases at J, with 7 bases between. Germline V gene sequence: CDR1 WNHNN, CDR2 SYGVQD (reference sequence). This CDR3 region has 11 residues. The CDR3 sequence: CATGNSYEQYF. The CDR3 DNA sequence: TGCGCCACCGGGAACTCCTACGAGCAGTACTTC.

The V gene is TRBV11-3, the J gene TRBJ2-2; a weak D match, TRBD1 (6 bases). Per germline, CDR1 SGHNT and CDR2 YENEEA. V was cut by 5 bases and J by 0 bases, with 22 bases left in between. The CDR3 covers 19 residues. The CDR3 sequence: CASSQRPGTRAANTGELFF. The CDR3 coding sequence is TGTGCCAGCAGCCAACGTCCCGGGACAAGAGCTGCGAACACCGGGGAGCTGTTTTTT.

V gene TRBV5-1 combines with J gene TRBJ2-3; the match to TRBD1 covers 7 bases. The CDR3 runs 14 residues. Germline V lookup: CDR1 SGHRS, CDR2 YFSETQ. The V segment lost 8 bases and the J segment 2 bases; nucleotides outside the gene matches: 8. The DNA of the CDR3 is TGCGCCAGTACCCCGGGACAGTTCACAGATACGCAGTATTTT. It translates to CASTPGQFTDTQYF.

This chain joins TRBV27 and TRBJ2-3; TRBD2 is a possible D gene (6 bases). In germline, CDR1 is MNHEY, CDR2 SMNVEV (reference sequence). Trimming removed 8 bases from V and 1 base from J, with 16 bases in between. This CDR3 region has 15 residues. The CDR3 sequence: CASSPAAGRTDTQYF. CDR3 sequence (DNA): TGTGCCAGCTCACCGGCTGCGGGGCGCACAGATACGCAGTATTTT.

The gene calls are TRBV7-9 and TRBJ1-5; 9 bases agree with TRBD1. In germline, CDR1 is SEHNR, CDR2 FQNEAQ (reference sequence). The CDR3 contains 15 residues. With 5 bases clipped from V and 4 bases from J, the junction kept 6 bases outside the gene matches. The CDR3 protein is CASSRTGDLNQPQHF. For the CDR3, the DNA is TGTGCCAGCAGCCGGACAGGGGATTTGAATCAGCCCCAGCATTTT.

The chain employs TRBV29-1 and TRBJ2-1; 12 nucleotides align to TRBD2. V dropped 7 bases and J dropped 8; count of bases not matched to a gene: 9. Germline V lookup: CDR1 SQVTM, CDR2 ANQGSEA. This CDR3 comprises 14 residues. CDR3 region: CSADSTSGSYEQFF. CDR3 coding DNA: TGCAGCGCCGATTCGACTAGCGGGAGTTATGAGCAGTTCTTC.